The present entry profiles one TCR beta chain with its context. This entry belongs to a study of T cell changes during pregnancy in multiple sclerosis. The assay was immunoSEQ multiplex PCR, and TCRdb's table has in-frame clones only and misses some. The top ten hold around 2.5% of the sample, which has tens of thousands of clones, about 90% seen once. The CDR3 totals 15 residues. V was cut by 2 bases and J by 3 bases, with 13 bases left in between. CDR1 and CDR2 from the germline V gene are KGHSH and LQKENI. The sequencing used peripheral blood, collected in the second trimester of pregnancy. This receptor was obtained from a female donor in good health, enrolled as a control in a pregnancy study. The genes are TRBV18 and TRBJ1-2, with D unclear. The CDR3 reads CASSPVADIHYGYTF. The CDR3 DNA reads TGTGCCAGCTCACCAGTGGCCGACATTCACTATGGCTACACCTTC.